This T cell receptor beta chain was identified during a study of T cells in localized non-small cell lung cancer (dated by TCRdb to 2020 to 2021). With respect to the entire study: The study examined T cell repertoires in approximately 240 patients with early-stage NSCLC and compared tumors with uninvolved tumor-adjacent lungs. The cohort was made up of roughly 250 treatment-naive NSCLC patients whose localized lung tumors had been resected. The mean age of the NSCLC patients was under 70 years, with approximately 130 men and over 100 women.

The immunoSEQ Assay was used to sequence TCR beta CDR3 regions from DNA. On the authors' methods: To compute T cell density, TCR beta template counts were normalized to usable DNA, which was estimated by amplifying housekeeping genes. Using the preseqR package, richness was estimated by extrapolating to 120,000 templates for tissue samples and 400,000 templates for PBMC samples. Clonality was taken to be one minus Pielou's evenness. To identify tissue-enriched TCRs, differential abundance testing was run on productive amino-acid clonotypes with a minimum total count of 5 and an alpha of 0.1. The Jaccard Index and the Morisita Overlap Index were used to measure how much the repertoires overlapped between compartments. GLIPH grouped TCR beta CDR3s together with public tetramer-defined viral CDR3s, and a viral motif had to include at least three viral sequences and show V-gene enrichment. Sourced from immuneACCESS, this table was stored by TCRdb with only in-frame sequences that have V and J called. A share of the clones is absent; for the studies checked, an unresolved V gene accounts for under half, and the remainder has no known explanation. Clone size and the V and J calls come from that table; the DNA yielded D and trimming. The sample records about 59,000 clones, about 90% of which are singletons. The ten largest clonotypes hold approximately 22% of the sample.

The CDR3 sequence holds 14 residues, the cysteine and phenylalanine included. Only CDR3 DNA remains: 42 bases, in frame from the first base. The germline V gene (reference sequence) specifies MNHNY as CDR1 and SVGAGI as CDR2. At diagnosis, peripheral blood, uninvolved tumor-adjacent lung and tumor were collected and were preserved as a mix of fresh-frozen and FFPE material. Blood samples were analyzed as peripheral blood mononuclear cells for TCR repertoire profiling. Broader findings and caveats from the paper: Longer overall survival was associated with higher blood T cell density, whereas shorter survival was associated with higher adjacent-lung clonality. Because the study design was exploratory, TCR variables were selected using unadjusted p-values without false-discovery rate correction. A median of approximately 53 of the top 100 tumor clones turned up in the paired uninvolved adjacent lung, and 25 to 30 of those clones also ranked among the top 100 of that same adjacent lung. Because multi-region tumor sequencing was not done, intratumor heterogeneity could not be ruled out. Uninvolved tumor-adjacent lung showed the highest T cell clonality, higher than tumor, which suggests more focused antigenic responses in the uninvolved tumor-adjacent lung.

This clone was found once. The specificity of this receptor is unknown. No quality values exist for individual bases; no much larger clone is one base distant. Specimen: peripheral blood, collected before any cancer treatment. This chain is built from TRBV6-6 and TRBJ2-3, with no confident D gene call. The sequence was obtained from a man between 40 and 70 years old with stage I squamous cell lung carcinoma. The nucleotide sequence reads TGTGCAGTCGCAGTGGGGAAGAGGACAGATACGCAGTATTTT. Its product reads: CAVAVGKRTDTQYF.